The 21 T cell receptor beta chains reported below all come from one sample, sequenced in a study of regulatory T cells in long-lasting Graves disease. Time point in this sample: newly diagnosed GD, antithyroid drugs for less than 3 months. PBMC RNA was the source of the TCR library. Combining iRepertoire HTBI primers with Arm-PCR of CDR3 regions, the authors built TCR beta libraries. One entry per CDR3 protein results from TCRdb running MiXCR on the multiplex PCR reads. The sample has under 300,000 distinct CDR3 sequences, around 20% seen once; the top ten hold approximately 13%. The sample was peripheral blood mononuclear cells (PBMCs), taken at new diagnosis, from a patient treated with antithyroid drugs. These receptors were taken from a female donor with Graves disease.

The chain has TRBV27 and TRBJ2-7; 9 bases line up with TRBD2. The CDR3 covers 15 residues. Trimming cost V 3 bases and J 2 bases; bases outside gene matches: 5. Germline lookup yields CDR1 MNHEY and CDR2 SMNVEV (reference sequence). CDR3 bases: TGTGCCAGCAGTTTTGCTAGCGGGATGCCCTACGAGCAGTACTTC. It is translated as CASSFASGMPYEQYF.

This chain uses TRBV9 with TRBJ2-2, with 9 nucleotides matching TRBD1. The CDR3 runs to 18 residues. Trimming removed 3 bases from V and 5 bases from J; junction bases left unmatched: 14. Germline V CDR1 and CDR2: SGDLS, YYNGEE. CDR3 residues: CASSASLVTGGITGELFF. The CDR3, as DNA: TGTGCCAGCAGCGCCAGCTTGGTGACAGGGGGAATTACCGGGGAGCTGTTTTTT.

This clonotype was seen at least ten times. The chain is built from TRBV20-1 and TRBJ2-1; perhaps D is TRBD1 or TRBD2 (5 bases each). The CDR3 covers 14 residues. The V and J ends lost 3 bases and 10 bases respectively, with 19 bases between them. Per germline, CDR1 DFQATT and CDR2 SNEGSKA (reference sequence). As DNA, the CDR3 is TGCAGTGCTAGTCCCCCGGCGAGGGGAGCGGAGCAGTTCTTC. Its protein product is CSASPPARGAEQFF.

The sample holds many counts of this clonotype. The chain uses TRBV18 and TRBJ2-7; 7 nucleotides agree with TRBD1. Germline CDR1 reads KGHSH; CDR2 reads LQKENI. J lost 2 bases, V lost 3 bases, and 10 bases had no gene match. The CDR3 loop spans 16 amino acids. The CDR3 DNA follows: TGTGCCAGCTCACCGAATGGGGGACAGAAGGCCTACGAGCAGTACTTC. Its protein is CASSPNGGQKAYEQYF.

The chain is built from TRBV10-2 and TRBJ1-3; the D gene is possibly TRBD1 (5 bases). Germline loops: CDR1 WSHSY, CDR2 SAAADI. There are 14 residues in the CDR3. The V and J ends lost 10 bases and 0 bases respectively, with 13 bases between them. The CDR3 here is CAISRGSSGNTIYF. The CDR3 bases are TGCGCCATCTCGAGGGGAAGCTCTGGAAACACCATATATTTT.

The CDR3 is CASSQVPGLAGSVSNTGELFF. The CDR3 DNA follows: TGTGCCAGCAGCCAGGTCCCGGGACTAGCGGGGAGCGTTTCGAACACCGGGGAGCTGTTTTTT. The rearrangement uses TRBV3-1 and TRBJ2-2; TRBD2 matches 13 bases. The trim removed 3 bases at V and 0 bases at J, leaving 13 bases unmatched. CDR1 is LGHDT and CDR2 is YNNKEL in the germline V gene (reference sequence). The CDR3 is made up of 21 amino acids.

This clonotype was counted ten times or more. The V and J genes are TRBV18 and TRBJ2-5; 9 bases fit TRBD2. The CDR3 is made up of 14 amino acids. Germline V CDR1 and CDR2: KGHSH, LQKENI. V was pared by 2 bases and J by 5 bases, with 3 bases of the junction left unmatched. CDR3 in amino acids: CASSPGLARETQYF. The CDR3 DNA is TGTGCCAGCTCACCAGGACTAGCGAGGGAGACCCAGTACTTC.

This clonotype was recorded at least ten times. The V and J genes are TRBV4-3 and TRBJ2-7; maybe TRBD1 (7 bases). The CDR3 spans 14 residues. The germline V gene encodes CDR1 LGHNA and CDR2 YSLEER. Trimming cost V 3 bases and J 6 bases, with 15 bases left between them. The CDR3 sequence: CASSHPRGAGEQYF. The DNA of the CDR3 is TGCGCCAGCAGCCACCCCAGGGGGGCAGGCGAGCAGTACTTC.

This clonotype was picked up many times. The gene calls are TRBV2 and TRBJ2-1; 7 nucleotides line up with TRBD2. The CDR3 has 14 amino acids. The J segment lost 3 bases and the V segment lost 6 bases, leaving 5 bases of the junction unmatched. Germline CDR1 is SNHLY and CDR2 is FYNNEI. The CDR3 coding sequence is TGTGCCAGCAGGGGGGGGGACTACTACAATGAGCAGTTCTTC. Protein product: CASRGGDYYNEQFF.

The chain recombines TRBV7-2 with TRBJ2-5, with 10 bases lining up with TRBD2. J gave up 4 bases and V 0 bases, and 5 bases lay outside the gene matches. The CDR3 loop spans 16 amino acids. Germline V CDR1 and CDR2: SGHTA, FQGNSA. The CDR3 DNA is TGTGCCAGCAGCTTAGCCCCAGCGGGAGGGGGAGAGACCCAGTACTTC. This gives the protein CASSLAPAGGGETQYF.

Ten or more counts support this clonotype. The V call is TRBV20-1, the J call TRBJ2-3, with TRBD2 matching over 10 bases. Germline V lookup: CDR1 DFQATT, CDR2 SNEGSKA (reference sequence). The V and J ends lost 6 bases and 5 bases, in that order; junction bases with no gene match: 14. CDR3 size: 16 residues. CDR3 sequence (DNA): TGCAGTGCAACAAGCGGGAGGGGCTCAGCCGTAGATACGCAGTATTTT. Its protein is CSATSGRGSAVDTQYF.

This clonotype has ten or more counts. The V and J genes are TRBV2 and TRBJ1-2, with D tentatively TRBD1 (6 bases). The CDR3 has 12 residues. V shed 6 bases and J shed 2 bases, with 7 bases lying between them. Germline values: CDR1 SNHLY, CDR2 FYNNEI. CDR3: CASSQGNYGYTF. The CDR3 DNA reads as TGTGCCAGCAGCCAGGGGAACTATGGCTACACCTTC.

The table lists this clonotype with a few counts. The CDR3 bases are TGCGCCAGCAGCCAAGATGTCAAGGGGTTCGCAGATACGCAGTATTTT. As protein: CASSQDVKGFADTQYF. The V gene is TRBV4-3, the J gene TRBJ2-3; weak D call: TRBD1 (5 bases). With 0 bases removed from V and 4 bases from J, the gap between germline ends came to 14 bases. The CDR3 length is 16 residues. The germline V gene encodes CDR1 LGHNA and CDR2 YSLEER.

Comments on this clonotype: A read error is possible here, since a much larger clone lies one base away. The chain recombines TRBV2 with TRBJ2-2, with D unresolved. The germline V gene encodes CDR1 SNHLY and CDR2 FYNNEI. This CDR3 region has 16 residues. CDR3 coding DNA: TGTGCCAGCAGTGAAACCGCGGAGACGAACACCAGGGAGCTGTTTTTT. Its protein product is CASSETAETNTRELFF.

The genes are TRBV6-2 or TRBV6-3 and TRBJ1-2; D is uncertain. Trimming stripped 6 bases from V and 8 bases from J, with 13 bases between. Germline V CDR1 and CDR2: MNHEY, SVGEGT. CDR3 length: 12 residues. The CDR3 region has the DNA TGTGCCAGCAGCCAGTTACCCGGGGGCTACACCTTC. Its protein product is CASSQLPGGYTF.

This clonotype was recorded many times. The chain uses TRBV28 and TRBJ2-7; perhaps TRBD1 as D (5 bases). V was trimmed by 5 bases and J by 2 bases, leaving 13 bases between them. CDR3 size: 14 residues. The germline V gene encodes CDR1 MDHEN and CDR2 SYDVKM. CDR3: CASSKQVLTYEQYF. The CDR3 DNA is TGTGCCAGCAGTAAACAGGTACTCACCTACGAGCAGTACTTC.

This clonotype appeared many times. This chain joins TRBV7-2 and TRBJ1-2, with 7 bases that match TRBD1. The CDR3 runs to 15 residues. CDR1 is SGHTA and CDR2 is FQGNSA in the germline V gene. The junction had 4 bases not matched to a gene; V was cut back by 1 base and J by 2 bases. The CDR3 sequence is CASSLGGTVNYGYTF. CDR3 coding DNA: TGTGCCAGCAGCTTAGGTGGGACAGTAAACTATGGCTACACCTTC.

This clonotype was recorded many times. This chain links TRBV7-9 with TRBJ2-7; the D is unclear. The CDR3 runs to 15 residues. Trimming stripped 6 bases from V and 3 bases from J, with 18 bases between. The germline V gene encodes CDR1 SEHNR and CDR2 FQNEAQ (reference sequence). The CDR3 region is CASSIPLASGYEQYF. The CDR3 nucleotides read TGTGCCAGCAGTATACCCCTGGCTTCAGGCTACGAGCAGTACTTC.

The V call is TRBV18, the J call TRBJ1-5; D is perhaps TRBD1 (5 bases). CDR1 and CDR2 (germline): KGHSH, LQKENI. CDR3 length: 13 amino acids. With 3 bases removed from V and 4 bases from J, the gap between germline ends came to 7 bases. CDR3 sequence reads: CASSPQGNQPQHF. Written as DNA, the CDR3 is TGTGCCAGCTCACCGCAGGGAAATCAGCCCCAGCATTTT.

This clonotype was recorded at least ten times. The rearrangement links TRBV27 to TRBJ1-1; 7 nucleotides line up with TRBD1. The CDR3 has 13 amino acids. The V gene end was trimmed by 9 bases and the J gene end by 3 bases; junction bases not matched to a gene: 7. Germline CDR1 and CDR2: MNHEY and SMNVEV (reference sequence). DNA of the CDR3: TGTGCCAGTCACAGGGGTCGGGACACTGAAGCTTTCTTT. This sequence encodes CASHRGRDTEAFF.

This clonotype appeared a few times. The rearrangement links TRBV11-3 to TRBJ2-4; TRBD1 matches at 8 bases. The germline V gene encodes CDR1 SGHNT and CDR2 YENEEA. The junction had 10 bases not matched to a gene; V was cut back by 5 bases and J by 1 base. The CDR3 runs 17 residues. The CDR3 region has the DNA TGTGCCAGCAGCGAGGGACAGGCGAGGGGGGCCAAAAACATTCAGTACTTC. The encoded protein is CASSEGQARGAKNIQYF.